This T cell receptor (beta chain) was identified in a study of CD8 T cells in ankylosing spondylitis (dated by TCRdb to 2016 to 2017). The study in broad terms: The study profiled T cell receptor beta repertoires in healthy donors and ankylosing spondylitis patients to find disease-linked TCR variants. The full study cohort was made up of 20 to 25 ankylosing spondylitis patients and 108 healthy donors. Peripheral blood was sampled, and synovial fluid was additionally collected from ankylosing spondylitis patients.

Points the paper makes about the study in general: Some TCR beta motif variants had previously been reported in synovial fluid and blood of reactive arthritis patients, which suggested common disease-initiation mechanisms. Blood from ankylosing spondylitis patients appeared to be characterized by a TCR beta motif composed of several highly homologous amino acid variants. In peripheral blood, the disease-linked clones were found at relatively low frequencies and had a CD8+ phenotype. According to the report, matched synovial fluid samples from ankylosing spondylitis patients were significantly enriched for the disease-linked clones.

V is shortened by 6 bases, J by 5 bases, and the region joining them spans 16 bases. From its cysteine to its phenylalanine, the CDR3 spans 14 amino acids. Solely the CDR3 DNA is kept, with 42 bases framed from the first base. Sequences MNHNS (CDR1) and SASEGT (CDR2) are obtained from the germline V gene. This clonotype was counted a few times. The target of this receptor is not known. Qualities for individual bases were not recorded, and no much larger clone is one base off. The sequencer listed for this sample is Illumina HiSeq 2500. TCR beta libraries were prepared by quantitative 5'-RACE with molecular barcodes. As for the original processing: A new computational method, built on a probabilistic model of VDJ rearrangement, was used to identify disease-linked TCR variants. In-frame beta chains were kept once TCRdb had trimmed the public reads at Q25 with fastp and called clones with MiXCR. Rows merge per CDR3 protein into single entries with the most common DNA and genes. In this record, the V and J calls reflect TCRdb's handling and not the investigators' own analysis. The sample yields hundreds of thousands of distinct CDR3 sequences; roughly 13% were counted once. The ten top clones hold under 7.5% of the sample.

This TCR was sampled from a male donor with ankylosing spondylitis. The chain joins TRBV6-1 to TRBJ2-5; there is no confident call for the D gene. Material: blood, either unsorted or a sorted T cell fraction (not recorded which). The DNA sequence follows: TGTGCCAGCAGCCTGGGTCCTGGAGAGGAGACCCAGTACTTC. This is translated as CASSLGPGEETQYF.